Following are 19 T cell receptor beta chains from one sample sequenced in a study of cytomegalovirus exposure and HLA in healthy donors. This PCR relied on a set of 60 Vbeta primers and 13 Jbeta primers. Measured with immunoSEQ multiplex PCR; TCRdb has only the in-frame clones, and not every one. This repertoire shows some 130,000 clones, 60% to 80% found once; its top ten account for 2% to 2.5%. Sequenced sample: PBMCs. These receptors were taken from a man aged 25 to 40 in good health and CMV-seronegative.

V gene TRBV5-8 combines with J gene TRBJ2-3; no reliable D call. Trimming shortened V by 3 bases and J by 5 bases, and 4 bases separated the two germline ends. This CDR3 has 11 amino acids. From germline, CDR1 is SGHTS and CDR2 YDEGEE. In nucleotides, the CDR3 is TGTGCCAGCAGCTCCATAGATACGCAGTATTTT. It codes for CASSSIDTQYF.

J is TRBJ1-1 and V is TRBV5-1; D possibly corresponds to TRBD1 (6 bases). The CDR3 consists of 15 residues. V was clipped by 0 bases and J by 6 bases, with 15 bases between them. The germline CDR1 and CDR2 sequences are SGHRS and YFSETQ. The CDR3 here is CASSLGVGRGSEAFF. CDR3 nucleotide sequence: TGCGCCAGCAGCTTGGGGGTGGGCAGGGGTTCTGAAGCTTTCTTT.

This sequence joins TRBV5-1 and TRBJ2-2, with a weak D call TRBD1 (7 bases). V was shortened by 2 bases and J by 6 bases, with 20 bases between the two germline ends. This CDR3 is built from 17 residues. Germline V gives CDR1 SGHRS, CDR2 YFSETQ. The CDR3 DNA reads TGCGCCAGCAGCTTAATACAGGGGCCCGGGGAGGCCGGGGAGCTGTTTTTT. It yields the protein CASSLIQGPGEAGELFF.

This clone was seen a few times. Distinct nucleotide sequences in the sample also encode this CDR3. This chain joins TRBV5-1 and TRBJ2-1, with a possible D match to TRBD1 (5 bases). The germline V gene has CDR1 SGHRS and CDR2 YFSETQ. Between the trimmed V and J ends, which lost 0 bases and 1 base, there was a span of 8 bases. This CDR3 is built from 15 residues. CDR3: CASSLEPGSYNEQFF. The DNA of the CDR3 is TGCGCCAGCAGCTTGGAGCCAGGGTCCTACAATGAGCAGTTCTTC.

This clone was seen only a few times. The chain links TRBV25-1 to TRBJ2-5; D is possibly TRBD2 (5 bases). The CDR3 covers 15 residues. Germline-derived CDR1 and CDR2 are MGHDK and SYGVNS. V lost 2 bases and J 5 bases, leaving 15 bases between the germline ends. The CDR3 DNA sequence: TGTGCCAGCAGTGAAGACGCTTGGGGAGTTGAGACCCAGTACTTC. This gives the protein CASSEDAWGVETQYF.

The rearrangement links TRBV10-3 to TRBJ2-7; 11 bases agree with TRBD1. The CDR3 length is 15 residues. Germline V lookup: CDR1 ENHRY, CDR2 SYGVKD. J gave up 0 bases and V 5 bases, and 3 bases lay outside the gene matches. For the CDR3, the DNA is TGTGCCATCAGTACCGGGACAGGGGGCTCCTACGAGCAGTACTTC. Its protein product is CAISTGTGGSYEQYF.

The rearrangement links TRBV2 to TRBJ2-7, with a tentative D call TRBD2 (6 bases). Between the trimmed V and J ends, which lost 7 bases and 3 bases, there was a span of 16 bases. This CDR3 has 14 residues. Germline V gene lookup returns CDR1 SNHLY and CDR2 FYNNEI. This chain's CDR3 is CASKETSPSYEQYF. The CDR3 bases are TGTGCCAGCAAGGAGACTAGTCCCAGCTACGAGCAGTACTTC.

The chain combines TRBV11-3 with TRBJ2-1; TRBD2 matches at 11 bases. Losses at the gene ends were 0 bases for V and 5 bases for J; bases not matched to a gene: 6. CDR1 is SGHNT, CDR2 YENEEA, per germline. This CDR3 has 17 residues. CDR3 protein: CASSLDRTSGHDNEQFF. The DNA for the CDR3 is TGTGCCAGCAGCTTAGACCGGACTAGCGGGCATGACAATGAGCAGTTCTTC.

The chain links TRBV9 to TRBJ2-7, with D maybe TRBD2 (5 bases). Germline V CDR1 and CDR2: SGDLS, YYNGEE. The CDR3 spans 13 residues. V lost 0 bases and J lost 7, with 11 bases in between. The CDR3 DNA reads TGTGCCAGCAGCGTAGTAGGAGAGGGAGAGCAGTACTTC. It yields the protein CASSVVGEGEQYF.

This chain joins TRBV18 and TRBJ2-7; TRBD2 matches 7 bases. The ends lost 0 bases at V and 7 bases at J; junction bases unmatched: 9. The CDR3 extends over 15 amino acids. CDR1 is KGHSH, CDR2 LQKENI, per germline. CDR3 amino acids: CASSPPPGGGGEQYF. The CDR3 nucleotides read TGTGCCAGCTCACCACCGCCGGGAGGAGGTGGGGAGCAGTACTTC.

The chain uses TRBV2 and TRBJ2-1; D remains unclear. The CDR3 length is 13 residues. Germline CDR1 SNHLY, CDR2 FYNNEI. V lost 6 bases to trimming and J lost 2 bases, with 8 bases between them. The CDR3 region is CASRSETYNEQFF. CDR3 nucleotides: TGTGCCAGCAGGTCGGAGACCTACAATGAGCAGTTCTTC.

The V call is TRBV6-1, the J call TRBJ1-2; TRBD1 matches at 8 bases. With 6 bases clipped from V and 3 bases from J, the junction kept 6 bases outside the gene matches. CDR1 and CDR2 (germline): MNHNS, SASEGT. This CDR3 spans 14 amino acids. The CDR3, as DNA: TGTGCCAGCAGAACCCAGGGGGCTGACTATGGCTACACCTTC. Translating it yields CASRTQGADYGYTF.

The CDR3 loop is CASSLDTNTQYF. The CDR3 DNA is TGTGCCAGCAGCTTGGACACGAATACGCAGTATTTT. The J gene is TRBJ2-3, the V gene TRBV5-4; no clear D. Germline lookup yields CDR1 SGHNT and CDR2 YYREEE (reference sequence). The CDR3 covers 12 residues. The V and J ends lost 0 bases and 7 bases respectively, with 6 bases between them.

The CDR3 is CASSPRASGGETQYF. In DNA, the CDR3 is TGTGCCAGCAGCCCTCGGGCGAGCGGGGGGGAGACCCAGTACTTC. The chain has TRBV7-3 and TRBJ2-5; 9 nucleotides align to TRBD2. J gave up 5 bases and V 5 bases, and 9 bases lay outside the gene matches. CDR1 SGHTA and CDR2 FQGTGA come from the germline V gene. This CDR3 region has 15 residues.

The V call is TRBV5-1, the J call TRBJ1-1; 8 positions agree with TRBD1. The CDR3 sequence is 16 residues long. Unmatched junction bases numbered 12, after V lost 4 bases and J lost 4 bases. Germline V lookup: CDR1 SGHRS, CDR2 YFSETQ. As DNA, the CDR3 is TGCGCCAGCAGCCCAGGACAGGGAAGTTGGGGCACTGAAGCTTTCTTT. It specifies CASSPGQGSWGTEAFF.

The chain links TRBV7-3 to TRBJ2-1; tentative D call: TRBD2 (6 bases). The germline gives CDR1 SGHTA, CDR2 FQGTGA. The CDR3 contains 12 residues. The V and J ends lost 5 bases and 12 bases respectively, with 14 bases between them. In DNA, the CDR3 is TGTGCCAGCAGCCCGACGAGGGGAGGGCAGTTCTTC. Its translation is CASSPTRGGQFF.

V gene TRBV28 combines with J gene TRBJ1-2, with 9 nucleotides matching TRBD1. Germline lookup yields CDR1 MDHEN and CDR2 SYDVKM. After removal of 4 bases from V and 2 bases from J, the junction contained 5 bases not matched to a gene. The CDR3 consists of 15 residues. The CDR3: CASSSGQGTNYGYTF. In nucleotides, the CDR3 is TGTGCCAGCAGTTCGGGACAGGGAACGAACTATGGCTACACCTTC.

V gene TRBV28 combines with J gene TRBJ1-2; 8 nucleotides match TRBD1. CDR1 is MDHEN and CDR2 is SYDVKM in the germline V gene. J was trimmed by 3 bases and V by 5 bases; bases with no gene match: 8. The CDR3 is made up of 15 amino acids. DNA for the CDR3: TGTGCCAGCAGTGCTCGGGCAGGGGGCGACTATGGCTACACCTTC. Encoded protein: CASSARAGGDYGYTF.

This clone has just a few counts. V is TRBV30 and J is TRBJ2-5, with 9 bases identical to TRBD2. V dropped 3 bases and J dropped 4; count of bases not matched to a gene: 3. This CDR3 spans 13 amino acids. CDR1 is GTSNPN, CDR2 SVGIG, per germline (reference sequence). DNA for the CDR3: TGTGCCTGGAGCGCGACTAGCGGAGAGACCCAGTACTTC. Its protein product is CAWSATSGETQYF.